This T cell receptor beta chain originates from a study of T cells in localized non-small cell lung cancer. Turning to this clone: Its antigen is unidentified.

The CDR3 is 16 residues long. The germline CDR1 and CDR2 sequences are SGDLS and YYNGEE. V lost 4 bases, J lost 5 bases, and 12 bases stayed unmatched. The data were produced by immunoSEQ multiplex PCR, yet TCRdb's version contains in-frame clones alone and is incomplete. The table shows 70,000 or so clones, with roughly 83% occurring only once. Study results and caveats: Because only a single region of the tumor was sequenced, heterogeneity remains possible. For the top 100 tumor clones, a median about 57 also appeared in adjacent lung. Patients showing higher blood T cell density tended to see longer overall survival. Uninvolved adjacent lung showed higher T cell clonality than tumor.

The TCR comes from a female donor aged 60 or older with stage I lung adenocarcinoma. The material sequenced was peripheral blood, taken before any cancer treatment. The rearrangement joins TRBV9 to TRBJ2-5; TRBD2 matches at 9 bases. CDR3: CASSPEGGGASETQYF. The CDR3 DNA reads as TGTGCCAGCAGCCCAGAGGGCGGGGGGGCCTCGGAGACCCAGTACTTC.